This TCR beta chain was sequenced for a study of cytomegalovirus exposure and HLA in healthy donors. Regarding the study as a whole: Researchers reported from a later analysis that most CMV-associated TCR beta chains appeared HLA-restricted. Immune exposure was documented only through CMV serostatus. A reported reduction in N-insertions relative to the roughly 640-donor mean was seen in an Asian-associated ancestry cluster in a later analysis.

The V gene lost 0 bases and the J gene lost 5 bases, with 14 bases spanning the gap. CDR1 is SGHKS, CDR2 YYEKEE, per germline (reference sequence). The CDR3 has 16 residues. As to this clone: The antigen is not known.

PCR employed 60 Vbeta and 13 Jbeta primers. Authors' processing steps: Later, roughly 80 million unique TCR beta chains were counted in an analysis, and some 9.9 million of them were shared. The table came from immunoSEQ multiplex PCR; TCRdb's copy has only in-frame clones and leaves some out. For V, J and clone size, that table is used; D and trimming come from the DNA. The table shows under 100,000 clones, with over 75% occurring only once. The chain combines TRBV5-5 with TRBJ2-2, with D uncertain. Sequenced sample: PBMCs. The sequence was collected from a man aged 45-65 years in good health and CMV-seronegative. CDR3 coding DNA: TGTGCCAGCAGCTTGGAGCAGGAACGGTGGACCGGGGAGCTGTTTTTT. Its translation: CASSLEQERWTGELFF.